Listed below are T cell receptor beta chains from one sample, sequenced in a study of blood T cell repertoires in COVID-19. Assay: immunoSEQ multiplex PCR; the TCRdb copy retains only in-frame clones and omits some. The sample lists roughly 150,000 clones; around 89% were seen once. Sequencing was carried out using peripheral blood. These receptors originate from a man in his sixties with active or convalescent COVID-19. Both conserved end residues are part of each CDR3. The D gene is left open where the match is weak. Clone size is stated in some rows and not others, as once, few, many or a class when expanded.

TGCGCCAGCAGTGATGAGAGGCGCGGGTATCAGCCCCAGCATTTT | CASSDERRGYQPQHF | TRBV10-2 | NA | NA | TRBJ1-5
TGCGCCAGCAGCCAAGATTGGGGGGGCTGGAATGAGCAGTTCTTC | CASSQDWGGWNEQFF | TRBV4-3 | NA | NA | TRBJ2-1
TGTGCCAGTAGTATAGATCCAGCCTCGCCGGGGGACTATGGCTACACCTTC | CASSIDPASPGDYGYTF | TRBV19 | NA | NA | TRBJ1-2
TGTGCCAGTAGCCCGATCCGGACAGTTAACACTGAAGCTTTCTTT | CASSPIRTVNTEAFF | TRBV19 | NA | NA | TRBJ1-1
TGTGCCAGCAGAAGGACAGGGGAGTACTTC | CASRRTGEYF | TRBV5-6 | NA | TRBD1 | TRBJ2-7
TGTGCCACCGGACAGGGGGAAGATACGCAGTATTTT | CATGQGEDTQYF | TRBV24-1 | NA | TRBD1 | TRBJ2-3
TGCAGTGCCCTGGGGGCGAATACGCAGTATTTT | CSALGANTQYF | TRBV20-1 | NA | NA | TRBJ2-3
TGTGCCAGCAGCTTGTTTAGCGGGGGGTCAGATGAGCAGTTCTTC | CASSLFSGGSDEQFF | TRBV5-8 | NA | TRBD2 | TRBJ2-1
TGTGCCAGCCCGGGGTCGGGCTGGAACACCGGGGAGCTGTTTTTT | CASPGSGWNTGELFF | TRBV18 | NA | NA | TRBJ2-2
TGCAGCGTTGAAGAGGGGTCAGGGGTGCGAGCTTTCTTT | CSVEEGSGVRAFF | TRBV29-1 | NA | NA | TRBJ1-1
TGTGCCAGCAGCCGGGGACAGCTGGCGGCCAACGTCCTGACTTTC | CASSRGQLAANVLTF | TRBV6-2/TRBV6-3 | few | TRBD1 | TRBJ2-6
TGTGCCAGCAGCCCGGGGGGTCATCAGCCCCAGCATTTT | CASSPGGHQPQHF | TRBV25-1 | NA | NA | TRBJ1-5
TGTGCCAGCAGCGTTTTACCGGGACAGGGGGTTTCCACTGAAGCTTTCTTT | CASSVLPGQGVSTEAFF | TRBV9 | few | TRBD1 | TRBJ1-1
TGTGCCAGTAGTGAAGCGGCGGGAGGGCCTTACAATGAGCAGTTCTTC | CASSEAAGGPYNEQFF | TRBV19 | NA | TRBD2 | TRBJ2-1
TGTGCCAGCAGTATACAGGCCTCCTACGAGCAGTACTTC | CASSIQASYEQYF | TRBV7-2 | NA | NA | TRBJ2-7
TGTGCCAGCAGTAACGAGGAGAACACTGAAGCTTTCTTT | CASSNEENTEAFF | TRBV2 | few | NA | TRBJ1-1
TGTGCCAGCAGGGGACAGGGTGATAATTCACCCCTCCACTTT | CASRGQGDNSPLHF | TRBV2 | few | TRBD1 | TRBJ1-6
TGTGCCAGCTCACCACCGTTTTCTAGCGGGCAATGGAGGCTGGGCACAGATACGCAGTATTTT | CASSPPFSSGQWRLGTDTQYF | TRBV18 | NA | TRBD2 | TRBJ2-3
TGTGCCAGCAGCCAAGACAGGGGGAACACTGAAGCTTTCTTT | CASSQDRGNTEAFF | TRBV4-2 | NA | NA | TRBJ1-1
TGTGCCAGCAGTGTAGATAGCGGGAGCGGGACCGGGGAGCTGTTTTTT | CASSVDSGSGTGELFF | TRBV2 | NA | TRBD2 | TRBJ2-2
TGTGCCATCAGTCACGACTCAGGACAGGGGAGGGAAGGCTACACCTTC | CAISHDSGQGREGYTF | TRBV10-3 | NA | TRBD1 | TRBJ1-2
TGTGCCAGCAGCCGGTGGGACGGGGAGGATGAGCAGTTCTTC | CASSRWDGEDEQFF | TRBV7-8 | NA | NA | TRBJ2-1
TGTGCCAGCATTCAGGGGGCGCTCGGCTACACCTTC | CASIQGALGYTF | TRBV28 | NA | TRBD1 | TRBJ1-2
TGTGCCAGCAGTGACTTCCCGGGCGGCAGGGTTGCGGATTCACCCCTCCACTTT | CASSDFPGGRVADSPLHF | TRBV6-1 | NA | NA | TRBJ1-6
TGTGCCAGCAGTTGGTCCCTGGGCTTTCCCCAGCATTTT | CASSWSLGFPQHF | TRBV28 | few | NA | TRBJ1-5
TGTGCCAGCAGCCTGGATCCGGGGTCCCTTAACTATGGCTACACCTTC | CASSLDPGSLNYGYTF | TRBV28 | NA | NA | TRBJ1-2
TGTGCCTGGAGTGTCCTCGGGGGGTACGAGCAGTACTTC | CAWSVLGGYEQYF | TRBV30 | NA | TRBD2 | TRBJ2-7
TGTGCCAGCAGTTCTCATAGGGCGGGCTTCTATGGCTACACCTTC | CASSSHRAGFYGYTF | TRBV28 | few | NA | TRBJ1-2
TGTGCCAGCTCCAAAGCGGGCGAGCAGTACTTC | CASSKAGEQYF | TRBV18 | NA | NA | TRBJ2-7
TGCGCCAGCAGCCCCCCCAGCGGGTCCTACGAGCAGTACTTC | CASSPPSGSYEQYF | TRBV5-1 | NA | NA | TRBJ2-7
TGTGCCAGCAGTTTACAGGGAAGGCTTGGAAACACCATATATTTT | CASSLQGRLGNTIYF | TRBV28 | NA | NA | TRBJ1-3
NA | CSVTIGVGLGSPIF | TRBV29-1 | once | NA | TRBJ2-1
TGTGCCAGTAGGGGATTGGACAGTAGAAAAAACATTCAGTACTTC | CASRGLDSRKNIQYF | TRBV19 | once | NA | TRBJ2-4
TGTGCCAGCAGCTTCCGGAGCGATGAGCAGTTCTTC | CASSFRSDEQFF | TRBV5-8 | NA | NA | TRBJ2-1
TGTGCCTGGAGTGGCCCCGGGAGCGGGGAGCAGTACTTC | CAWSGPGSGEQYF | TRBV30 | NA | NA | TRBJ2-7
TGCAGCGTTGTAGATCGGGGGGCGGTCGGGGAGCTGTTTTTT | CSVVDRGAVGELFF | TRBV29-1 | few | NA | TRBJ2-2
TGTGCCAGCAGCCCCGGGACAGCTGGAAACACCATATATTTT | CASSPGTAGNTIYF | TRBV3-1/TRBV3-2 | NA | TRBD1 | TRBJ1-3
TGTGCCAGCAGTCATCTCTCCTCGACAGGGGGCGGAGAGACCCAGTACTTC | CASSHLSSTGGGETQYF | TRBV27 | NA | TRBD1 | TRBJ2-5
TGTGCCACCAGTGAGGCCAATCAGCCCCAGCATTTT | CATSEANQPQHF | TRBV24-1 | NA | NA | TRBJ1-5
TGTGCCAGCAGCTCACTTGCTGGCGGAAGCTCCTATAATTCACCCCTCCACTTT | CASSSLAGGSSYNSPLHF | TRBV7-8 | NA | NA | TRBJ1-6
TGCGCCAGCACCCTAGATGGGACAAAGCCCCCAGATACGCAGTATTTT | CASTLDGTKPPDTQYF | TRBV5-1 | NA | NA | TRBJ2-3
TGTGCCAGCAACCCCGGGGCGGGGGGGCCTCGGGGCCAAGAGACCCAGTACTTC | CASNPGAGGPRGQETQYF | TRBV6-2/TRBV6-3 | NA | TRBD2 | TRBJ2-5
TGTGCCAGTAGTAGGCAGACTGAAGCTTTCTTT | CASSRQTEAFF | TRBV19 | few | NA | TRBJ1-1
TGCGCCAGCAGCCAAGATGAGACCCCTAGCGCCCCCAACACAGATACGCAGTATTTT | CASSQDETPSAPNTDTQYF | TRBV4-3 | NA | NA | TRBJ2-3
TGTGCCACCAGCCGGGGTTACGGGGAAGCTTTCTTT | CATSRGYGEAFF | TRBV28 | NA | NA | TRBJ1-1
TGTGCCACCAGCACTAACTCAGGGTTTAGCCGCCCTGAGACCCAGTACTTC | CATSTNSGFSRPETQYF | TRBV15 | NA | NA | TRBJ2-5
TGCAGCGTCGCAAACAACCGCGGAGAGACCCAGTACTTC | CSVANNRGETQYF | TRBV29-1 | NA | NA | TRBJ2-5
TGTGCCAGCAGCAAAGTTAGGAGACTAGCGGGAGCTGATTCCTACAATGAGCAGTTCTTC | CASSKVRRLAGADSYNEQFF | TRBV21-1 | NA | NA | TRBJ2-1